Listed below are T cell receptor beta chains from one sample, sequenced in a study of T cells in Graves' hyperthyroidism and ophthalmopathy. A single record per CDR3 protein comes from TCRdb applying MiXCR to the multiplex PCR reads. The table records approximately 360,000 distinct CDR3 sequences, around a sixth of them present only once. The source material was blood. These receptors all stem from a woman aged 18-29 years with Graves' hyperthyroidism that later progressed to Graves' ophthalmopathy. Each CDR3 is given with its conserved first and last residue. D genes are given only for firm matches. Clone size is shown for a subset of rows, as once, few, many or a class of expanded clone.

D	V	J	size	DNA	CDR3
-	TRBV6-1	TRBJ2-1	few	TGTGCCAGCAGTTTGCCGCCCGAGCAGTTCTTC	CASSLPPEQFF
TRBD2	TRBV7-2	TRBJ2-3	-	TGTGCCAGCAGCTTTTTCCCTAGCGGGACCGGGGGAGATACGCAGTATTTT	CASSFFPSGTGGDTQYF
-	TRBV2	TRBJ2-5	many	TGTGCCAGCAGCGCAAGTCAGGGCTCCCTCCAAGAGACCCAGTACTTC	CASSASQGSLQETQYF
-	TRBV4-1	TRBJ1-5	-	TGCGCCAGCAGCCACGCAGGAAAAAATCAGCCCCAGCATTTT	CASSHAGKNQPQHF
-	TRBV2	TRBJ1-4	many	TGTGCCAGCATGAGGGACAACATTTTGTTTTTT	CASMRDNILFF
-	TRBV7-8	TRBJ2-7	few	TGTGCCAGCAGCCCAACACGGGGTACCTCCTACGAGCAGTACTTC	CASSPTRGTSYEQYF
TRBD2	TRBV20-1	TRBJ2-3	-	TGCGGTGCTGGGACTAGCGGGAGCACAGATACGCAGTATTTT	CGAGTSGSTDTQYF
-	TRBV13	TRBJ1-2	many	TGTGCCAGCAGCTCGCGGGGCGGCTATGGCTACACCTTC	CASSSRGGYGYTF
TRBD2	TRBV12-3/TRBV12-4	TRBJ2-7	-	TGTGCCAGCAGCCGACAGGTAAAACTAGCGGGAGAACAGCAGTACTTC	CASSRQVKLAGEQQYF
TRBD2	TRBV6-1	TRBJ2-3	-	TGTGCCAGCAGTCCTAGCGGCACCGGGGGAGATACGCAGTATTTT	CASSPSGTGGDTQYF
-	TRBV20-1	TRBJ2-7	-	TGCAGTGCTGGGGGCAGTGGGCGGCCGGGGAGCTACGAGCAGTACTTC	CSAGGSGRPGSYEQYF
-	TRBV20-1	TRBJ2-7	many	TGCAGTGCTAGCGCGCCAGCTCTACTTACCTCCTACGAGCAGTACTTC	CSASAPALLTSYEQYF
-	TRBV3-1	TRBJ2-1	many	TGTGCCAGCAGCCAAGATCTGGGGAATGAGCAGTTCTTC	CASSQDLGNEQFF
TRBD1	TRBV12-3/TRBV12-4	TRBJ1-4	many	TGTGCCAGCAGTAAGGACAGGGCTGAAAAACTGTTTTTT	CASSKDRAEKLFF
-	TRBV6-1	TRBJ1-5	few	TGTGCCAGCTTGGGACTCTATAGCAATCAGCCCCAGCATTTT	CASLGLYSNQPQHF
-	TRBV7-2	TRBJ2-1	-	TGTGCCAGCCTAAGGTTTGGCGGGAAGACCCGGGAGCAGTTCTTC	CASLRFGGKTREQFF
-	TRBV28	TRBJ2-1	few	TGTGCCAGCCCTGGGACGCCAGGAAAGTATGAGCAGTTCTTC	CASPGTPGKYEQFF
-	TRBV20-1	TRBJ2-3	many	TGCAGTGCTAGTGTTTACCTGATCACAGATACGCAGTATTTT	CSASVYLITDTQYF
TRBD2	TRBV5-8	TRBJ2-5	many	TGTGCCAGCAGCTTGTTAAGGAAGCCTAGCGGATACCAAGAGACCCAGTACTTC	CASSLLRKPSGYQETQYF
TRBD2	TRBV19	TRBJ2-1	-	TGTGCCAGTAGCAAAAATATAGCGGGGAGATACAATGAGCAGTTCTTC	CASSKNIAGRYNEQFF
TRBD1	TRBV20-1	TRBJ2-5	few	TGCAGTGCTAGAGATATAGGGGGCGGAGAGACCCAGTACTTC	CSARDIGGGETQYF
TRBD2	TRBV29-1	TRBJ2-5	many	TGCAGCGCCCCCGGGGTAGCGGGAGGCCAAGAGACCCAGTACTTC	CSAPGVAGGQETQYF
-	TRBV11-2	TRBJ2-7	many	TGTGCCAGCAGCTTAGGGACAGCTACCTACGAGCAGTACTTC	CASSLGTATYEQYF
TRBD2	TRBV2	TRBJ2-7	many	TGTGCCAGCAGTGGGGACGGGAGGGCCGGGAACGAGCAGTACTTC	CASSGDGRAGNEQYF
-	TRBV6-1	TRBJ1-1	-	TGTGCCAGCAGCACGGGGGGGGTAGTGATGAGCACTGAAGCTTTCTTT	CASSTGGVVMSTEAFF
-	TRBV2	TRBJ2-5	many	TGTGCCAGCAGTGGGGTAGGGGGAGAGACCCAGTACTTC	CASSGVGGETQYF
TRBD2	TRBV2	TRBJ2-5	many	TGTGCCAGCAGTGCTAGCGGGAGGGAAGAGACCCAGTACTTC	CASSASGREETQYF
TRBD2	TRBV20-1	TRBJ2-7	-	TGCAGTGCCAGAGACCCGACTAGCGGAGACTCCTACGAGCTGTACTTC	CSARDPTSGDSYELYF
-	TRBV28	TRBJ1-5	many	TGTGCCAGCAGTTCCTACTTGGGAAGCAATCAGCCCCAGCATTTT	CASSSYLGSNQPQHF
-	TRBV20-1	TRBJ2-2	many	TGCAGTGCTAGGGCGGAGGGCCGGGGCACCGGGGAGCTGTTTTTT	CSARAEGRGTGELFF
-	TRBV5-1	TRBJ1-1	many	TGCGCCAGCAGCTTGGGGGGGGAGTGGGTTTCGAACACTGAAGCTTTCTTT	CASSLGGEWVSNTEAFF
-	TRBV28	TRBJ2-7	many	TGTGCCAGCAGTTTCGGAGGGAGTGAGTACGAGCAGTACTTC	CASSFGGSEYEQYF
TRBD2	TRBV3-1	TRBJ2-5	many	TGTGCCAGCAGCCAAGGACTAGGACTAGCGGGACCCAAGTGGGAGACCCAGTACTTC	CASSQGLGLAGPKWETQYF
TRBD2	TRBV7-8	TRBJ2-2	-	TGTGCCAGCCCGGGAGGCGGGAGGGCCGTCGCCGGGGAGCTGTTTTTT	CASPGGGRAVAGELFF
-	TRBV5-6	TRBJ2-1	few	TGTGCCAGCAGTCCCGGGCCGAGCTCCTACAATGAGCAGTTCTTC	CASSPGPSSYNEQFF
-	TRBV5-5	TRBJ1-6	many	TGTGCCAGCAGCTTGGCAGGGGAAGGATCACCCCTCCACTTT	CASSLAGEGSPLHF
TRBD2	TRBV4-2	TRBJ2-7	-	TGTGCCAGCAGCCAAGATCTAGCGGGAGGCTACGAGCAGTACTTC	CASSQDLAGGYEQYF
-	TRBV6-1	TRBJ2-7	many	TGTGCCAGCAGGAAGACAGGGACTTTATACGAGCAGTACTTC	CASRKTGTLYEQYF
TRBD2	TRBV2	TRBJ2-5	many	TGTGCCAGCAGTGAATACACTAGCGGGATCGAGACCCAGTACTTC	CASSEYTSGIETQYF
-	TRBV6-5	TRBJ1-1	many	TGTGCCAGCAGTTACTCAGAGGGAACTGAAGCTTTCTTT	CASSYSEGTEAFF
TRBD2	TRBV4-1	TRBJ2-1	-	TGCGCCAGCAGTAAGGGACTAGCTCCCTACAATGAGCAGTTCTTC	CASSKGLAPYNEQFF
-	TRBV7-2	TRBJ2-3	many	TGTGCCAGCAGCATTGGACTAACGGTCACAGATACGCAGTATTTT	CASSIGLTVTDTQYF
-	TRBV20-1	TRBJ2-1	many	TGCAGTGCTTTTGGGGCACCCCAGTACAATGAGCAGTTCTTC	CSAFGAPQYNEQFF
-	TRBV28	TRBJ2-7	many	TGTGCCAGCAGTTTAACGGTAGGGGAGCAGTACTTC	CASSLTVGEQYF
TRBD1	TRBV6-2/TRBV6-3	TRBJ1-1	many	TGTGCCAGCAGTTCGGGACAGGGGTTCACTGAAGCTTTCTTT	CASSSGQGFTEAFF